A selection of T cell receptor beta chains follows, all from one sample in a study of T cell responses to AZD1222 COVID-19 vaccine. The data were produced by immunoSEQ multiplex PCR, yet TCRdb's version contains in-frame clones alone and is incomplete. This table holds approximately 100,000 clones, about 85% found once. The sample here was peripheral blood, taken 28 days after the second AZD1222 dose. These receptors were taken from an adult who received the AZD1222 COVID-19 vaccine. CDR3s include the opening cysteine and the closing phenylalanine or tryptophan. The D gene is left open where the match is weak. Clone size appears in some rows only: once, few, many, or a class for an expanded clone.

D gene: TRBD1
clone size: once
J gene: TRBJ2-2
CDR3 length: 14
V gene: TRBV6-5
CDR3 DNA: TGTGCCAGCTACAGGGGTTTCGGCGGCGGGGAGCTGTTTTTT
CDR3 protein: CASYRGFGGGELFF

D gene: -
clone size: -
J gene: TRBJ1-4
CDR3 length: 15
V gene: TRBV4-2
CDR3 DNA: TGTGCCAGCAGCCAAGAAACCGGGCATCGGGTGAAACTGTTTTTT
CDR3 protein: CASSQETGHRVKLFF

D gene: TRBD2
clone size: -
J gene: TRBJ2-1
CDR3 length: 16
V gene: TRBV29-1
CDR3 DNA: TGCAGCGTTGAAGGGTTGGCGGGAGTCCTCTACAATGAGCAGTTCTTC
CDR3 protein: CSVEGLAGVLYNEQFF

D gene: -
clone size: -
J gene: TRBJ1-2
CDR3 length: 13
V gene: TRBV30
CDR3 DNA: TGTGCCTGGAATCCCGGGGGGGCTAGTGGCTACACCTTC
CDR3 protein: CAWNPGGASGYTF

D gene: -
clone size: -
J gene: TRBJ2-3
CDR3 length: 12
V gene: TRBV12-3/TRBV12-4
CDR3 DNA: TGTGCCAGCAGTTTTCGGACAGATACGCAGTATTTT
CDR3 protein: CASSFRTDTQYF

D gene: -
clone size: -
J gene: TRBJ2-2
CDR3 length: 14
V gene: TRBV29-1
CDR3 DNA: TGCAGCGTTGCGGGGCGGACAGACACCGGGGAGCTGTTTTTT
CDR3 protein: CSVAGRTDTGELFF

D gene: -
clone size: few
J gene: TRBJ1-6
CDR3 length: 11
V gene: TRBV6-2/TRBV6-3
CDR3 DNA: TGTGCCAGCAGTCAAGGATCACCCCTCCACTTT
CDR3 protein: CASSQGSPLHF

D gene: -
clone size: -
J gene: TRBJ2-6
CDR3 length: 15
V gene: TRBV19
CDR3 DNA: TGTGCCAGTAGTATAGCGGATTCTGGGGCCAACGTCCTGACTTTC
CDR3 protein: CASSIADSGANVLTF

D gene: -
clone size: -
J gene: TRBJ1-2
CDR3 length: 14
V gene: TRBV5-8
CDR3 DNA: TGTGCCAGCAGCTTTCCCCCGGGCCGGTATGGCTACACCTTC
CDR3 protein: CASSFPPGRYGYTF

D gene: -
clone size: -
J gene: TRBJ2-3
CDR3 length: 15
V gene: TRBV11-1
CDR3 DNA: TGTGCCAGCAGCTTAGAGGAGCGGAGCACAGATACGCAGTATTTT
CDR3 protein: CASSLEERSTDTQYF

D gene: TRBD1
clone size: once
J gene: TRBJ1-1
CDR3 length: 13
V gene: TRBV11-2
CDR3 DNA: TGTGCCAGCAGCCCGAGGGGGCAGGTTGAAGCTTTCTTT
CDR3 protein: CASSPRGQVEAFF

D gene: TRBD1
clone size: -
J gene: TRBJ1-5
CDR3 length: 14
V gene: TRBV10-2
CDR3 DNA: TGCGCCAGCCGACCGGGACAGGGTATTATGCCCCAGCATTTT
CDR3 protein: CASRPGQGIMPQHF

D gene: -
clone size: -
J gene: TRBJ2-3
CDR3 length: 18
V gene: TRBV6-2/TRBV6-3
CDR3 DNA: TGTGCCAGCAGTTACTCGGAAGGACGGGCAAATCTCCCAGATACGCAGTATTTT
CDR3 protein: CASSYSEGRANLPDTQYF

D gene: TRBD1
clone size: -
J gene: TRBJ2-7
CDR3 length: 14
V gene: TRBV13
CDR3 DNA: TGTGCCAGCAGCTATACAGGGGACGGGGACGAGCAGTACTTC
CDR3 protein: CASSYTGDGDEQYF

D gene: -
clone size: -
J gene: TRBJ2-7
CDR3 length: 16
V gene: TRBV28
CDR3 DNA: TGTGCCAGCAGGTACGGGGTGAGAGGAAATTCCTACGAGCAGTACTTC
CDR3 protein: CASRYGVRGNSYEQYF

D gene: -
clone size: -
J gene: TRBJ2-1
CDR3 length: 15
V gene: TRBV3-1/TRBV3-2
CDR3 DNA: TGTGCCAGCAGCACCGGGGTAGCGTCCTACAATGAGCAGTTCTTC
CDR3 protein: CASSTGVASYNEQFF

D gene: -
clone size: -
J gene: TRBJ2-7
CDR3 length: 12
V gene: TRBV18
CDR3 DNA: TGTGCCAGCTCACCAACAACGAACGAGCAGTACTTC
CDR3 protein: CASSPTTNEQYF

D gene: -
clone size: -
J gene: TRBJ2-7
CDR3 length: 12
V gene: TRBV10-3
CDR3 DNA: TGTGCCATCAGTGAGAATGGCCCTGAGCAGTACTTC
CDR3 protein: CAISENGPEQYF

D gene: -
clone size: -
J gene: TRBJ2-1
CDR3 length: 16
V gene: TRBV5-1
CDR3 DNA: TGCGCCAGCAGCTTGGGTGGTCACAGGAGTGCGTCTGAGCAGTTCTTC
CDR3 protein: CASSLGGHRSASEQFF

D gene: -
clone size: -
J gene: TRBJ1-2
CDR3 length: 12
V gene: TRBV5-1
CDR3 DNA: TGCGCCAGCAGCTTGGTAGGGAATGGCTACACCTTC
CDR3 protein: CASSLVGNGYTF

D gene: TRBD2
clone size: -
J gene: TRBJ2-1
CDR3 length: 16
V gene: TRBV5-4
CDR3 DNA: TGTGCCAGCAGCCCCGGTGGGCGGGAGGGCCACCATGAGCAGTTCTTC
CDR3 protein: CASSPGGREGHHEQFF

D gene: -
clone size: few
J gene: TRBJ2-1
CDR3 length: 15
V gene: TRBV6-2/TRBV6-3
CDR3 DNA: TGTGCCAGCAGTTACTTAGGCGGGATTAACAATGAGCAGTTCTTC
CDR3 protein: CASSYLGGINNEQFF

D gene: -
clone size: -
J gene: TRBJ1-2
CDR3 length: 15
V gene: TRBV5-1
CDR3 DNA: TGCGCCAGCAGGCCGCCATCGGCTTCTAACTATGGCTACACCTTC
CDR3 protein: CASRPPSASNYGYTF

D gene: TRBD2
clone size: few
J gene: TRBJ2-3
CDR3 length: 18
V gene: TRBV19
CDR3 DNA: TGTGCCAGTAGTATACGAAGCCCAGCGGGGGGTAGCACAGATACGCAGTATTTT
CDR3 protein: CASSIRSPAGGSTDTQYF

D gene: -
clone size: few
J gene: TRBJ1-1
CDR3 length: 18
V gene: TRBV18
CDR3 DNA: TGTGCCAGCTCACCGCTTCCCGGGACGTCCTCGGGTGGCACTGAAGCTTTCTTT
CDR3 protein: CASSPLPGTSSGGTEAFF

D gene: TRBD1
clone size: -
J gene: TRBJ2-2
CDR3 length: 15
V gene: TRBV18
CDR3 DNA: TGTGCCAGCTCACCGGGACAGGGGTTCACCGGGGAGCTGTTTTTT
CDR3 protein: CASSPGQGFTGELFF

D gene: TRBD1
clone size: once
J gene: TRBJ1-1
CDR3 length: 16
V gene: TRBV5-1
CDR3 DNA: TGCGCCAGCAGCTTGGGGCTCAGGGGGCAGAACACTGAAGCTTTCTTT
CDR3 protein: CASSLGLRGQNTEAFF

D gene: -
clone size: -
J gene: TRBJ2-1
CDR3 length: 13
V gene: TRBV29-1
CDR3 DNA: TGCAGCGTCCCGCCTAGCGTCTACAATGAGCAGTTCTTC
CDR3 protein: CSVPPSVYNEQFF

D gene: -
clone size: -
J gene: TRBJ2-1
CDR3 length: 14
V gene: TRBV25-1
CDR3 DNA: TGTGCCAGCAGTTCACAGGGCTGGTACAATGAGCAGTTCTTC
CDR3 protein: CASSSQGWYNEQFF

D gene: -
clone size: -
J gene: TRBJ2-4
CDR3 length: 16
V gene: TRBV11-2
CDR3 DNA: TGTGCCAGCAGCTTAGCCTTTAGGGGGGCGGGAAACATTCAGTACTTC
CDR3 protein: CASSLAFRGAGNIQYF

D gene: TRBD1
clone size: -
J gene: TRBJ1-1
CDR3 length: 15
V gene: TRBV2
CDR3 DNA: TGTGCCGGAGCGTCTCCCGGGACAGGGAACACTGAAGCTTTCTTT
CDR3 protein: CAGASPGTGNTEAFF

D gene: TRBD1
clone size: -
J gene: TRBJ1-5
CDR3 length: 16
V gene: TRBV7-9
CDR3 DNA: TGTGCCAGCAGCTTAGGCGTCGGACAGGATAGTCAGCCCCAGCATTTT
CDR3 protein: CASSLGVGQDSQPQHF

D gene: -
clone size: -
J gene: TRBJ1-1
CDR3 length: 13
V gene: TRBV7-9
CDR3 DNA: TGTGCCAGCAGCCTTCTCTTGAAGGCTGAAGCTTTCTTT
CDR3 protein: CASSLLLKAEAFF

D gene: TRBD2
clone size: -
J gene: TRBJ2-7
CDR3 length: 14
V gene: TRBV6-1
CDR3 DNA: TGTGCCAGCAGGCGGCGGGAGGGAACCTACGAGCAGTACTTC
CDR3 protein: CASRRREGTYEQYF

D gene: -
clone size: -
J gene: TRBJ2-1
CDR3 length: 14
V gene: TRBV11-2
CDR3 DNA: TGTGCCAGCAGCTTAGTGGTCTCTCCCACTGAGCAGTTCTTC
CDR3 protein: CASSLVVSPTEQFF

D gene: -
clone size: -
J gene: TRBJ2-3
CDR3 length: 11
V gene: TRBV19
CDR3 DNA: TGTGCCACCAGGACGGCAGATACGCAGTATTTT
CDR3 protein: CATRTADTQYF

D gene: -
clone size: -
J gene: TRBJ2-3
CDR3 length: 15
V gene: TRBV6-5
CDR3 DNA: TGTGCCAGCGGAAGCTCTACGTCCGGCACAGATACGCAGTATTTT
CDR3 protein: CASGSSTSGTDTQYF

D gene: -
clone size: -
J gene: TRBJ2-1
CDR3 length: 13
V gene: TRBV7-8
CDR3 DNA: TGTGCCAGCAGCTTAGGCGACTACAATGAGCAGTTCTTC
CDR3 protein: CASSLGDYNEQFF

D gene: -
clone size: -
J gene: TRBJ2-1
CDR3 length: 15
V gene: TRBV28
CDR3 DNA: TGTGCCAGCAGTTACGTCGGTCGGGGTGGGGACGAGCAGTTCTTC
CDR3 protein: CASSYVGRGGDEQFF

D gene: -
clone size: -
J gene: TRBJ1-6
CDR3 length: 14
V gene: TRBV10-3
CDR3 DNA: TGTGCCATCTCATCGGGGGGGGATAATTCACCCCTCCACTTT
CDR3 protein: CAISSGGDNSPLHF

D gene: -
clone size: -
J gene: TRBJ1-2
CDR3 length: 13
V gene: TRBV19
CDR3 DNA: TGTGCCAGTAGTATCCGGCAGGGATCGGGCTACACCTTC
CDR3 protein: CASSIRQGSGYTF

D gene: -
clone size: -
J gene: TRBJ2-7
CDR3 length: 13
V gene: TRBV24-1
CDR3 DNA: TGTGCCACCAGTGATTTTAACCAGGTCGAGCAGTACTTC
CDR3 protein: CATSDFNQVEQYF

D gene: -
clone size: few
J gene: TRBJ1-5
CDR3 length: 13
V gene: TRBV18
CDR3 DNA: TGTGCCAGCTCTCAAGGTGGCAATCAGCCCCAGCATTTT
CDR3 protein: CASSQGGNQPQHF

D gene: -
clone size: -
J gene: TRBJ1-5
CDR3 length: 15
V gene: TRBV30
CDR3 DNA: TGTGCCTGGAGTGTACTTGGTCAGGGCAGTCAGCCCCAGCATTTT
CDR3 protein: CAWSVLGQGSQPQHF

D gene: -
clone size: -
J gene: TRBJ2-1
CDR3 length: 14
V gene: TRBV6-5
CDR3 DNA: TGTGCCAGCAGTTACTTCACGGAGAGAGCTGCACTGTTCTTC
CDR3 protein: CASSYFTERAALFF

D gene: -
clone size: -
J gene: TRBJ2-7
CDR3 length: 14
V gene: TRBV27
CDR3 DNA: TGTGCCAGCAGTCGGGACTTAAGCTCCTACGAGCAGTACTTC
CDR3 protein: CASSRDLSSYEQYF